The 23 T cell receptor beta chains below were found in one sample sequenced in a study of OX40 agonist ivuxolimab in advanced cancers. Library prep was done by the immunoSEQ multiplex PCR assay. Sourced from immuneACCESS, this table was stored by TCRdb with only in-frame sequences that have V and J called. A share of the clones is absent; for the studies checked, an unresolved V gene accounts for under half, and the remainder has no known explanation. The sample table holds 25,000 to 30,000 clones, of which roughly 77% were seen once. The ten largest account for around 33% of the sample. This specimen consisted of CD4+ or CD8+ T cells sorted from blood, obtained in a trial of the OX40 agonist ivuxolimab. All receptors derive from an adult with an advanced solid tumor such as melanoma, head and neck, liver or kidney cancer.

V gene TRBV5-1 combines with J gene TRBJ2-7; 9 nucleotides align to TRBD1. Germline assignment: CDR1 SGHRS and CDR2 YFSETQ. V dropped 4 bases and J dropped 6; count of bases not matched to a gene: 5. The CDR3 totals 13 residues. The chain's CDR3 is CASSTWTGAEQYF. The CDR3 region has the DNA TGCGCCAGCAGCACGTGGACAGGGGCCGAGCAGTACTTC.

The chain couples TRBV4-1 to TRBJ1-2; D is unresolved. V gave up 1 base and J gave up 0 bases, with 9 bases separating them. The CDR3 extends over 15 amino acids. Germline V gives CDR1 MGHRA, CDR2 YSYEKL. The CDR3 loop reads CASSQVVGSNYGYTF. The CDR3 coding sequence is TGCGCCAGCAGCCAAGTTGTAGGATCTAACTATGGCTACACCTTC.

This clone occurred once. This chain uses TRBV19 with TRBJ2-3; D gene unclear. This CDR3 spans 15 amino acids. V dropped 3 bases and J dropped 2 bases, with 12 bases sitting between them. The V gene's germline CDR1 is LNHDA and CDR2 SQIVND (reference sequence). CDR3 residues: CASSMLGPYTDTQYF. The DNA for the CDR3 is TGTGCCAGTAGTATGTTAGGGCCTTACACAGATACGCAGTATTTT.

This clone was found a few times. The chain links TRBV9 to TRBJ1-2, with D maybe TRBD1 (6 bases). This CDR3 is built from 17 residues. CDR1 SGDLS and CDR2 YYNGEE come from the germline V gene. Trimming removed 0 bases from V and 2 bases from J, with 17 bases in between. For the CDR3, the DNA is TGTGCCAGCAGCGTAGAATCCACATTACAGGGAAACTATGGCTACACCTTC. Protein: CASSVESTLQGNYGYTF. The full variable domain, its missing parts supplied by reference TRBV9 and TRBJ1-2, is DSGVTQTPKHLITATGQRVTLRCSPRSGDLSVYWYQQSLDQGLQFLIQYYNGEERAKGNILERFSAQQFPDLHSELNLSSLELGDSALYFCASSVESTLQGNYGYTFGSGTRLTVV.

The V gene is TRBV5-1, the J gene TRBJ1-1, with D possibly being TRBD1 (5 bases). This CDR3 is built from 15 residues. V gave up 0 bases and J gave up 5 bases, with 14 bases separating them. Germline V gene data show CDR1 as SGHRS and CDR2 as YFSETQ. In DNA form, the CDR3 reads TGCGCCAGCAGCTTGGAATTGCCAGGGCGAACTGAAGCTTTCTTT. It encodes CASSLELPGRTEAFF.

The chain has TRBV2 and TRBJ2-3; D might be TRBD1 (5 bases). The CDR3 totals 13 residues. V lost 3 bases, J lost 4 bases, and 8 bases lay in between. From germline, CDR1 is SNHLY and CDR2 FYNNEI. The CDR3 bases are TGTGCCAGCAGTGATTTGGGGCCAGATACGCAGTATTTT. Its translation is CASSDLGPDTQYF. Drawing the rest from reference TRBV2 and TRBJ2-3, the complete variable domain is EPEVTQTPSHQVTQMGQEVILRCVPISNHLYFYWYRQILGQKVEFLVSFYNNEISEKSEIFDDQFSVERPDGSNFTLKIRSTKLEDSAMYFCASSDLGPDTQYFGPGTRLTVL.

V is TRBV5-8 and J is TRBJ2-3; 7 bases agree with TRBD1. Germline V CDR1 and CDR2: SGHTS, YDEGEE. The CDR3 is 16 residues long. V shed 2 bases and J 0 bases; nucleotides not matched to a gene: 6. This CDR3 is CASSFDRETSTDTQYF. The CDR3, as DNA: TGTGCCAGCAGCTTTGACAGGGAGACTAGCACAGATACGCAGTATTTT.

The J gene is TRBJ2-1, the V gene TRBV5-6; 7 bases line up with TRBD2. The CDR3 has 15 amino acids. V gave up 2 bases and J gave up 4 bases; unmatched junction bases: 6. Germline assignment: CDR1 SGHDT and CDR2 YYEEEE. In DNA, the CDR3 is TGTGCCAGCAGCTTTCGGCCTAGCGGATACAATGAGCAGTTCTTC. It specifies CASSFRPSGYNEQFF.

The genes are TRBV27 and TRBJ2-3; D is unresolved. Germline V gene sequence: CDR1 MNHEY, CDR2 SMNVEV (reference sequence). Trimming took 2 bases from V and 4 from J, leaving 1 base between them. The CDR3 sequence is 11 residues long. CDR3 sequence: CASSLADTQYF. The CDR3 bases are TGTGCCAGCAGTTTAGCAGATACGCAGTATTTT.

The chain is built from TRBV10-3 and TRBJ1-2, with 9 bases lining up with TRBD1. CDR3 length: 14 amino acids. Losses at the gene ends were 3 bases for V and 6 bases for J; bases not matched to a gene: 5. Germline CDR1 is ENHRY and CDR2 is SYGVKD. The CDR3 is CAISEDRGRDGYTF. The CDR3 coding sequence is TGTGCCATCAGTGAAGACAGGGGGAGAGATGGCTACACCTTC.

This clone is judged medium-sized. This sequence joins TRBV15 and TRBJ1-5; 8 nucleotides align to TRBD1. CDR3 length equals 16 residues. Germline assignment: CDR1 LNHNV and CDR2 YYDKDF (reference sequence). The J segment lost 1 base and the V segment lost 5 bases, leaving 7 bases of the junction unmatched. CDR3 region: CATSDDTGGSNQPQHF. The CDR3 DNA reads as TGTGCCACCAGCGATGACACAGGGGGGAGCAATCAGCCCCAGCATTTT.

Note on this clone: The junction shows a germline mismatch at one end, possibly a read error. The V call is TRBV7-7, the J call TRBJ2-3; no clear D gene. CDR1 is SSHAT, CDR2 FNYEAQ, per germline (reference sequence). The CDR3 has 14 residues. The CDR3: CASSLRWGTDTQYF. CDR3 DNA: TGTGCTAGCAGTCTCCGGTGGGGAACTGATACGCAGTATTTT.

The gene calls are TRBV5-6 and TRBJ1-2; tentatively, D is TRBD1 (5 bases). Trimming took off 3 bases at V and 8 bases at J, with 17 bases between the two ends. The CDR3 runs to 14 residues. Germline CDR1 SGHDT, CDR2 YYEEEE. The CDR3 is CASSWDPGEMGYTF. CDR3 DNA: TGTGCCAGCAGCTGGGACCCGGGGGAGATGGGCTACACCTTC. Supplemented by reference TRBV5-6 and TRBJ1-2, the full variable domain reads DAGVTQSPTHLIKTRGQQVTLRCSPKSGHDTVSWYQQALGQGPQFIFQYYEEEERQRGNFPDRFSGHQFPNYSSELNVNALLLGDSALYLCASSWDPGEMGYTFGSGTRLTVV.

V usage is TRBV13 and J usage is TRBJ2-5; weak D call: TRBD1 (6 bases). Germline CDR1 is PRHDT and CDR2 is FYEKMQ (reference sequence). The V end was cut by 3 bases, the J end by 3 bases, with 11 bases between. The CDR3 loop spans 14 amino acids. The CDR3: CASSFRGLEETQYF. The CDR3, as DNA: TGTGCCAGCAGCTTTAGGGGGTTAGAAGAGACCCAGTACTTC.

The V and J genes are TRBV9 and TRBJ1-2; D might be TRBD1 (6 bases). Per the germline V gene, CDR1 is SGDLS and CDR2 is YYNGEE. V was cut by 2 bases and J by 0 bases, with 11 bases left in between. The CDR3 is 15 amino acids. This chain's CDR3 is CASSVTGNPNYGYTF. CDR3 nucleotide sequence: TGTGCCAGCAGCGTGACAGGCAACCCTAACTATGGCTACACCTTC.

This chain uses TRBV7-9 with TRBJ2-1, with TRBD1 matching over 7 bases. The J segment lost 0 bases and the V segment lost 5 bases, leaving 10 bases of the junction unmatched. This CDR3 is 17 amino acids long. CDR1 SEHNR and CDR2 FQNEAQ come from the germline V gene (reference sequence). The CDR3 is CASSPLTGASSYNEQFF. For the CDR3, the DNA is TGTGCCAGCAGCCCCCTTACAGGGGCGAGCTCCTACAATGAGCAGTTCTTC.

V is TRBV10-2 and J is TRBJ2-3; no definite D call. Germline V gene sequence: CDR1 WSHSY, CDR2 SAAADI. The CDR3 sequence is 13 residues long. V gave up 2 bases and J gave up 2 bases, with 5 bases separating them. CDR3 nucleotide sequence: TGCGCCAGCAGTGAGGGCCTCACAGATACGCAGTATTTT. Translation: CASSEGLTDTQYF.

Points on this clone: It differs at one base from a far larger clone, so likely a read error. The J gene is TRBJ2-7, the V gene TRBV13, with D unresolved. Germline V gene data show CDR1 as PRHDT and CDR2 as FYEKMQ (reference sequence). With 5 bases removed from V and 4 bases from J, the gap between germline ends came to 15 bases. The CDR3 consists of 14 residues. The CDR3 DNA is TGTGCCAGCAGCCAAGCGACGGATTTTTACGAGCAGTACTTC. Protein product: CASSQATDFYEQYF.

The gene calls are TRBV5-5 and TRBJ1-1, with D perhaps TRBD1 (5 bases). This CDR3 comprises 16 residues. The germline V and J ends were trimmed by 4 bases and 0 bases, with 16 bases remaining between them. The germline V gene encodes CDR1 SGHKS and CDR2 YYEKEE (reference sequence). The DNA for the CDR3 is TGTGCCAGCAGCCGAGGTATCGGGGGGATGAACACTGAAGCTTTCTTT. Its translation: CASSRGIGGMNTEAFF.

The chain recombines TRBV15 with TRBJ2-3; 10 bases align to TRBD2. V lost 5 bases, J lost 8 bases, and 4 bases stayed unmatched. The germline V gene encodes CDR1 LNHNV and CDR2 YYDKDF (reference sequence). The CDR3 spans 13 residues. The CDR3, as DNA: TGTGCCACCAGCGGAGGGACTAGCGCTACGCAGTATTTT. Translation gives CATSGGTSATQYF.

The chain recombines TRBV2 with TRBJ1-1, with TRBD1 identical over 12 bases. Trimming removed 5 bases from V and 4 bases from J; junction bases left unmatched: 2. CDR3 size: 14 residues. The V gene's germline CDR1 is SNHLY and CDR2 FYNNEI. The CDR3 nucleotides read TGTGCCAGCAGTTTGGGACAGGGGGCCACTGAAGCTTTCTTT. Its translation: CASSLGQGATEAFF.

The chain recombines TRBV7-3 with TRBJ2-1; D perhaps matches TRBD2 (5 bases). The CDR3 has 15 residues. Germline V gene data show CDR1 as SGHTA and CDR2 as FQGTGA. V dropped 3 bases and J dropped 7 bases, with 16 bases sitting between them. DNA for the CDR3: TGTGCCAGCAGCTTCCCGGATGAGGGTTGGAATGAGCAGTTCTTC. It is translated as CASSFPDEGWNEQFF. Combining the CDR3 with reference TRBV7-3 and TRBJ2-1 gives the whole variable domain GAGVSQTPSNKVTEKGKYVELRCDPISGHTALYWYRQSLGQGPEFLIYFQGTGAADDSGLPNDRFFAVRPEGSVSTLKIQRTERGDSAVYLCASSFPDEGWNEQFFGPGTRLTVL.

V gene TRBV5-5 combines with J gene TRBJ2-7; possibly TRBD1 for D (6 bases). CDR3 length: 12 amino acids. V lost 3 bases and J 9 bases, leaving 13 bases between the germline ends. Germline V lookup: CDR1 SGHKS, CDR2 YYEKEE (reference sequence). The CDR3: CASSWTDRGQYF. CDR3 in DNA: TGTGCCAGCAGCTGGACGGACAGAGGGCAGTACTTC.